This entry lists 17 T cell receptor beta chains sequenced from one sample in a study of cytomegalovirus exposure and HLA in healthy donors. PCR used 60 Vbeta primers and 13 Jbeta primers. This table comes from immunoSEQ multiplex PCR, and its TCRdb copy is limited to in-frame clones, with some not included. Among 70,000 to 95,000 clones listed, around 81% were seen once. Sequenced: PBMCs. The receptors were sampled from a man aged 18 to 30 in good health and CMV-seronegative.

The table lists this clone with a few counts. This chain uses TRBV11-3 with TRBJ2-3, with a tentative D call TRBD1 (5 bases). CDR3 length: 15 amino acids. CDR1 is SGHNT and CDR2 is YENEEA in the germline V gene. The V end lost 0 bases, the J end lost 5 bases, and 12 bases lay between the germline ends. This CDR3 is CASSLDGQGIDTQYF. The DNA of the CDR3 is TGTGCCAGCAGCTTAGATGGGCAGGGTATAGATACGCAGTATTTT. Using reference TRBV11-3 and TRBJ2-3 for the parts outside the CDR3, the full variable domain is EAGVVQSPRYKIIEKKQPVAFWCNPISGHNTLYWYLQNLGQGPELLIRYENEEAVDDSQLPKDRFSAERLKGVDSTLKIQPAELGDSAVYLCASSLDGQGIDTQYFGPGTRLTVL.

This chain joins TRBV29-1 and TRBJ1-2; no definite D call. Trimming cost V 5 bases and J 2 bases, with 6 bases left between them. CDR1 SQVTM and CDR2 ANQGSEA come from the germline V gene. The CDR3 is 11 amino acids. In nucleotides, the CDR3 is TGCAGCGTTCCAGAAAACTATGGCTACACCTTC. Translated: CSVPENYGYTF.

J is TRBJ2-7 and V is TRBV7-9; 9 bases agree with TRBD1. The CDR3 runs to 15 residues. Germline V lookup: CDR1 SEHNR, CDR2 FQNEAQ (reference sequence). J was trimmed by 3 bases and V by 6 bases; bases with no gene match: 9. This CDR3 reads CASRSYRTGVYEQYF. The CDR3 bases are TGTGCCAGCAGGTCCTACCGGACAGGGGTCTACGAGCAGTACTTC. Looking up the rest from reference TRBV7-9 and TRBJ2-7 gives the full variable domain: DTGVSQNPRHKITKRGQNVTFRCDPISEHNRLYWYRQTLGQGPEFLTYFQNEAQLEKSRLLSDRFSAERPKGSFSTLEIQRTEQGDSAMYLCASRSYRTGVYEQYFGPGTRLTVT.

This chain uses TRBV5-4 with TRBJ2-7, with 10 bases lining up with TRBD2. This CDR3 contains 16 residues. The junction had 5 bases not matched to a gene; V was cut back by 0 bases and J by 2 bases. Germline V CDR1 and CDR2: SGHNT, YYREEE (reference sequence). The CDR3 bases are TGTGCCAGCAGCTTGGGGCTAGCGGGGGTCCCCTACGAGCAGTACTTC. This encodes CASSLGLAGVPYEQYF.

V gene TRBV13 combines with J gene TRBJ2-3; 9 positions agree with TRBD2. The CDR3 contains 15 residues. CDR1 and CDR2 from the germline V gene are PRHDT and FYEKMQ (reference sequence). V was pared by 7 bases and J by 3 bases, with 8 bases of the junction left unmatched. The CDR3 sequence: CASTKRLAGTDTQYF. The CDR3 region has the DNA TGTGCCAGCACTAAACGGCTAGCGGGGACAGATACGCAGTATTTT.

The chain joins TRBV15 to TRBJ1-1; D is possibly TRBD1 (6 bases). Trimming took off 6 bases at V and 2 bases at J, with 10 bases between the two ends. In germline, CDR1 is LNHNV, CDR2 YYDKDF (reference sequence). The CDR3 sequence is 13 residues long. The CDR3 nucleotides are TGTGCCACCAGTAGGGACATAAACACTGAAGCTTTCTTT. Translation gives CATSRDINTEAFF.

J is TRBJ1-2 and V is TRBV6-5, with a weak D call TRBD1 (6 bases). With 0 bases removed from V and 0 bases from J, the gap between germline ends came to 11 bases. CDR1 is MNHEY and CDR2 is SVGAGI in the germline V gene. The CDR3 is 16 amino acids. CDR3 residues: CASSYSTRGANYGYTF. The CDR3 region has the DNA TGTGCCAGCAGTTACTCGACCAGGGGAGCTAACTATGGCTACACCTTC.

The chain employs TRBV27 and TRBJ2-1, with D maybe TRBD1 (7 bases). The CDR3 runs 14 residues. Germline V CDR1 and CDR2: MNHEY, SMNVEV (reference sequence). The ends were cut back, 7 bases at V and 3 bases at J, with 13 bases in the middle. Here the CDR3 reads CASTAGQLYNEQFF. DNA of the CDR3: TGTGCCAGCACCGCGGGACAGCTCTACAATGAGCAGTTCTTC.

This sequence joins TRBV5-5 and TRBJ2-1; D possibly corresponds to TRBD2 (5 bases). The CDR3 has 13 residues. The ends were cut back, 4 bases at V and 7 bases at J, with 12 bases in the middle. The germline CDR1 and CDR2 sequences are SGHKS and YYEKEE (reference sequence). The CDR3 nucleotides read TGTGCCAGCAGCCCCCCCCGAGGGAATGAGCAGTTCTTC. Amino acids: CASSPPRGNEQFF.

The J gene is TRBJ2-1, the V gene TRBV27, with a possible D match to TRBD2 (6 bases). CDR1 MNHEY and CDR2 SMNVEV come from the germline V gene (reference sequence). V lost 6 bases to trimming and J lost 10 bases, with 10 bases between them. CDR3 length: 11 amino acids. The CDR3 protein is CASSRGREQFF. CDR3 DNA sequence: TGTGCCAGCAGCCGGGGGAGGGAGCAGTTCTTC.

The rearrangement uses TRBV5-4 and TRBJ1-2, with D unresolved. The CDR3 extends over 14 amino acids. CDR1 and CDR2 from the germline V gene are SGHNT and YYREEE (reference sequence). V lost 2 bases and J lost 4, with 12 bases in between. CDR3 sequence reads: CASSLSQPGYGYTF. The DNA of the CDR3 is TGTGCCAGCAGCTTAAGCCAGCCAGGCTATGGCTACACCTTC. Filled out from reference TRBV5-4 and TRBJ1-2, the complete variable domain reads ETGVTQSPTHLIKTRGQQVTLRCSSQSGHNTVSWYQQALGQGPQFIFQYYREEENGRGNFPPRFSGLQFPNYSSELNVNALELDDSALYLCASSLSQPGYGYTFGSGTRLTVV.

Comment on this clone: The same CDR3 is also encoded by other DNA sequences in this sample. This sequence joins TRBV10-3 and TRBJ1-1; TRBD1 is a possible D gene (5 bases). Per germline, CDR1 ENHRY and CDR2 SYGVKD. The ends were cut back, 4 bases at V and 0 bases at J, with 9 bases in the middle. CDR3 length: 14 residues. The CDR3 protein is CAISGQGLNTEAFF. The CDR3 coding sequence is TGTGCCATCAGTGGGCAGGGTCTGAACACTGAAGCTTTCTTT.

This clone was counted between two and nine times. The genes are TRBV4-2 and TRBJ1-1; D remains ambiguous. CDR1 LGHNA and CDR2 YNFKEQ come from the germline V gene. With 4 bases removed from V and 9 bases from J, the gap between germline ends came to 18 bases. This CDR3 contains 14 residues. CDR3 DNA sequence: TGTGCCAGCAGCCCCCCTTCCGAAGGGAGTAAAGCTTTCTTT. Translating gives CASSPPSEGSKAFF.

The chain is built from TRBV29-1 and TRBJ1-1, with unresolved D. This CDR3 comprises 12 residues. Germline CDR1 SQVTM, CDR2 ANQGSEA. CDR3 bases: TGCACCTTTGGCGGGGATGGCACTGAAGCTTTCTTT. Its protein product is CTFGGDGTEAFF. Full variable domain (outside the CDR3, taken from reference TRBV29-1 and TRBJ1-1): SAVISQKPSRDICQRGTSLTIQCQVDSQVTMMFWYRQQPGQSLTLIATANQGSEATYESGFVIDKFPISRPNLTFSTLTVSNMSPEDSSIYLCTFGGDGTEAFFGQGTRLTVV.

The rearrangement joins TRBV5-6 to TRBJ1-1; D uncertain. Trimming took off 1 base at V and 1 base at J, with 8 bases between the two ends. CDR3 length: 14 residues. Germline CDR1 is SGHDT and CDR2 is YYEEEE. Written as DNA, the CDR3 is TGTGCCAGCAGCTTGCAGGTACGGAACACTGAAGCTTTCTTT. Encoded protein: CASSLQVRNTEAFF. Complete variable domain (other parts from reference TRBV5-6 and TRBJ1-1): DAGVTQSPTHLIKTRGQQVTLRCSPKSGHDTVSWYQQALGQGPQFIFQYYEEEERQRGNFPDRFSGHQFPNYSSELNVNALLLGDSALYLCASSLQVRNTEAFFGQGTRLTVV.

This clone appeared a few times. The V gene is TRBV6-5, the J gene TRBJ1-1; D is unclear. This CDR3 has 14 residues. Between the trimmed V and J ends, which lost 6 bases and 0 bases, there was a span of 11 bases. Germline CDR1 and CDR2: MNHEY and SVGAGI. The CDR3 here is CASSPGLVNTEAFF. DNA of the CDR3: TGTGCCAGCAGCCCTGGGCTCGTGAACACTGAAGCTTTCTTT.

The chain combines TRBV6-6 with TRBJ1-5, with a possible D match to TRBD1 (6 bases). V was trimmed by 6 bases and J by 1 base, leaving 16 bases between them. The CDR3 length is 16 residues. CDR1 is MNHNY, CDR2 SVGAGI, per germline (reference sequence). CDR3 DNA sequence: TGTGCCAGCAGCCCACCGGGGGGGGCCAGCAATCAGCCCCAGCATTTT. Translated: CASSPPGGASNQPQHF.